The clone carrying this TCR beta chain occurred a few times. Per the original methods: Amplifying reference gene primers gave estimates of nucleated cell counts. Libraries were prepared by immunoSEQ multiplex PCR; TCRdb keeps only in-frame clonotypes and omits some of them. From that table come the V and J calls and clone size; the DNA was used to work out D and trimming. The top ten clones hold about 3.2% of a sample with over 400,000 clones, approximately 85% of them seen once. The data were obtained in a study of blood T cell repertoires in COVID-19. The wider study: The samples span acute and convalescent COVID-19 from the United States, Italy and Spain. PBMCs, B-cell-depleted T cells, or T cells provided the cDNA or gDNA that made up the material.

The ends lost 0 bases at V and 2 bases at J; junction bases unmatched: 17. The CDR3 is 21 residues long. Germline CDR1 reads SGHRS; CDR2 reads YFSETQ. This TCR came from a human donor in a cohort sampled during active COVID-19. This chain connects TRBV5-1 to TRBJ2-1, with 10 bases aligning to TRBD2. Sequencing was performed on peripheral blood. The CDR3 coding sequence is TGCGCCAGCAGCTTGGTGTTTGGGCTAGCGGGAGTGGCCTCACCCTACAATGAGCAGTTCTTC. Residues: CASSLVFGLAGVASPYNEQFF.